This T cell receptor (beta chain) came from a study of control samples from healthy donors and cancer patients. Profiled with immunoSEQ multiplex PCR; TCRdb holds only in-frame clones, not every one. In the table there are over 90,000 clones, approximately 90% of which are singletons. Unmatched junction bases numbered 8, after V lost 5 bases and J lost 4 bases. The V gene's germline CDR1 is MNHEY and CDR2 SMNVEV (reference sequence). CDR3 length equals 15 residues. This receptor was identified in a woman aged 18-30 years in good health. This chain joins TRBV27 and TRBJ1-1; 9 bases are shared with TRBD1. The material sequenced was blood. CDR3 coding DNA: TGTGCCAGCAGTAAACAGGGGGCAAGGGGCACTGAAGCTTTCTTT. Translating gives CASSKQGARGTEAFF.